What follows describes a single T cell receptor (beta chain). With 2 bases removed from V and 5 bases from J, the gap between germline ends came to 19 bases. The CDR3 contains 16 residues. Germline V gene data show CDR1 as SGHNT and CDR2 as YYREEE (reference sequence). These data are taken from a study of blood T cell repertoires in COVID-19. Clones were sequenced by immunoSEQ multiplex PCR, and TCRdb holds only the in-frame ones, with some missing. There are hundreds of thousands of clones in the sample; about 87% occur only once, and 10% to 15% lies in the top ten. The J gene is TRBJ1-1, the V gene TRBV5-4; D may be TRBD1 (6 bases). The source of this sequence is a woman in her 50s with COVID-19, enrolled during active disease. The sample comprised peripheral blood. The CDR3 sequence is CASSFLKGVGRTEAFF. The CDR3 DNA reads as TGTGCCAGCAGCTTTTTGAAGGGGGTTGGAAGGACTGAAGCTTTCTTT. Drawing the rest from reference TRBV5-4 and TRBJ1-1, the complete variable domain is ETGVTQSPTHLIKTRGQQVTLRCSSQSGHNTVSWYQQALGQGPQFIFQYYREEENGRGNFPPRFSGLQFPNYSSELNVNALELDDSALYLCASSFLKGVGRTEAFFGQGTRLTVV.